The 15 T cell receptor beta chains below all came from one sample that was sequenced in a study of T cell clusters in autoimmune cytopenias. TRB was amplified by touch-down multiplex PCR, primer pools A and B combined. TCRdb re-called the multiplex PCR reads and catalogs CDR3 proteins one per entry, DNA excluded. Its table lists about 4,000 distinct CDR3 sequences. TRB amplification used around 260 ng of peripheral blood genomic DNA. Material for sequencing was peripheral blood. The receptors here all came from a human donor with an autoimmune cytopenia or autoimmune hepatitis (not recorded which).

Measured by frequency, this clonotype is medium-sized. The chain joins TRBV19 to TRBJ2-5; the TCRdb call, TRBD2, lacks DNA for checking. Germline values: CDR1 LNHDA, CDR2 SQIVND (reference sequence). The CDR3 has 16 amino acids. CDR3 sequence reads: CASSMWGLTYQETQYF.

V is TRBV20-1 and J is TRBJ2-2. The CDR3 consists of 15 residues. Germline V gene lookup returns CDR1 DFQATT and CDR2 SNEGSKA (reference sequence). CDR3 loop: CSALRRPENTGELFF.

This chain joins TRBV7-2 and TRBJ1-3. The CDR3 consists of 12 residues. Per germline, CDR1 SGHTA and CDR2 FQGNSA. The CDR3 sequence is CASTSEGNTIYF.

The chain carries TRBV11-1 and TRBJ2-2; no DNA is available, so the TRBD2 call from TCRdb remains unchecked. This CDR3 spans 15 amino acids. Germline V gives CDR1 SGHAT, CDR2 FQDESV (reference sequence). CDR3 amino acids: CASSRGTHNTGELFF.

The genes are TRBV20-1 and TRBJ1-2; TCRdb names TRBD1, which stays unverified in the absence of DNA. The CDR3 has 13 residues. The germline V gene has CDR1 DFQATT and CDR2 SNEGSKA (reference sequence). The CDR3 sequence: CSARGDRSYGYTF.

This clonotype is medium-sized by frequency. The gene calls are TRBV10-3 and TRBJ2-2. Germline assignment: CDR1 ENHRY and CDR2 SYGVKD. CDR3 length: 15 amino acids. CDR3 amino acids: CAISPTLETTGELFF.

This clonotype registers medium-sized by frequency. The CDR3 reads CASTSGPQNSPLHF. The rearrangement links TRBV6-6 to TRBJ1-6; TCRdb's D call of TRBD1 is untestable without DNA. CDR1 is MNHNY and CDR2 is SVGAGI in the germline V gene (reference sequence). This CDR3 region has 14 residues.

In terms of frequency, this clonotype is medium-sized. The rearrangement uses TRBV10-3 and TRBJ2-5; the D gene TCRdb calls, TRBD1, cannot be checked with no DNA. CDR1 and CDR2 (germline): ENHRY, SYGVKD. This CDR3 is built from 18 residues. CDR3 region: CAISESGRASRSRETQYF.

The chain recombines TRBV5-1 with TRBJ2-1; TCRdb selects TRBD1, and the lack of DNA leaves this call unchecked. Germline CDR1 reads SGHRS; CDR2 reads YFSETQ. CDR3 length equals 13 residues. The CDR3 loop reads CASSLGTGNEQFF. Together with reference TRBV5-1 and TRBJ2-1, the CDR3 gives the full variable domain: KAGVTQTPRYLIKTRGQQVTLSCSPISGHRSVSWYQQTPGQGLQFLFEYFSETQRNKGNFPGRFSGRQFSNSRSEMNVSTLELGDSALYLCASSLGTGNEQFFGPGTRLTVL.

By frequency, this clonotype registers medium-sized (0.01 to 0.1%). CDR3 in amino acids: CASSSLAGPGELFF. The rearrangement links TRBV12-3 or TRBV12-4 to TRBJ2-2; no DNA is available, so the TRBD2 call from TCRdb remains unchecked. The CDR3 loop spans 14 amino acids.

Its frequency marks this clonotype as medium-sized. The V and J genes are TRBV11-2 and TRBJ2-2; TCRdb calls TRBD1, which cannot be checked without DNA. The germline CDR1 and CDR2 sequences are SGHAT and FQNNGV. The CDR3 is made up of 16 amino acids. The CDR3: CASSFLPGSNTGELFF.

This sequence joins TRBV10-3 and TRBJ1-6. In germline, CDR1 is ENHRY, CDR2 SYGVKD. The length of the CDR3 is 15 residues. The CDR3 is CAISGRQAWNSPLHF.

This chain uses TRBV20-1 with TRBJ2-1; the TCRdb call, TRBD2, lacks DNA for checking. This CDR3 region has 15 residues. CDR1 is DFQATT and CDR2 is SNEGSKA in the germline V gene (reference sequence). The CDR3 spells CSAPPDFLGYNEQFF.

By frequency, this clonotype is medium-sized (0.01 to 0.1%). V and J are TRBV19 and TRBJ2-5; the TRBD2 assignment by TCRdb is unverifiable without DNA. This CDR3 is built from 15 residues. Germline V lookup: CDR1 LNHDA, CDR2 SQIVND (reference sequence). CDR3 sequence reads: CASSKASGGGETQYF.

The chain links TRBV6-1 to TRBJ1-1; the TCRdb D gene call, TRBD1, has no DNA to confirm it. Germline V gives CDR1 MNHNS, CDR2 SASEGT. This CDR3 comprises 11 residues. The CDR3 protein is CATETGGSPFF.